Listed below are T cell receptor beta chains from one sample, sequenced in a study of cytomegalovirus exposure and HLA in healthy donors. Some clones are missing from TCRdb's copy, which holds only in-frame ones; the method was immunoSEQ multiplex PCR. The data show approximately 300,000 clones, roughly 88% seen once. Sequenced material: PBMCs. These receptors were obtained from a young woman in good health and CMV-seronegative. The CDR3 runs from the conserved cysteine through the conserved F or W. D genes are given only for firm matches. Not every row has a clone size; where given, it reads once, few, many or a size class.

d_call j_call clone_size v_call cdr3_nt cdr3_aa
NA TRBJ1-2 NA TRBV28 TGTGCCAGCAGTCCCGGTCCTTACTATGGCTACACCTTC CASSPGPYYGYTF
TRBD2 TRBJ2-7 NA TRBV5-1 TGCGCCAGCAGCCCCACAGCGGGAGACCACGAGCAGTACTTC CASSPTAGDHEQYF
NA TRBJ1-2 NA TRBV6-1 TGTGCCAGCAGTGAAGGGGGGGTAGACTACACCTTC CASSEGGVDYTF
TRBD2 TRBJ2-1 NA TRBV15 TGTGCCACCAGCCCACTGCTCCCTAGCGGGACGGATGAGCAGTTCTTC CATSPLLPSGTDEQFF
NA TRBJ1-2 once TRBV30 TGTGCCTGGACCAAGGGCGGACAGAACTATGGCTACACCTTC CAWTKGGQNYGYTF
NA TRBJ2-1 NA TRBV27 TGTGCCAACTACGAGGCATCGCAAAATAATGAGCAGTTCTTC CANYEASQNNEQFF
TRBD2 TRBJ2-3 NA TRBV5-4 TGTGCCAGCAGCTTGACTAGCGGGAGCACAGATACGCAGTATTTT CASSLTSGSTDTQYF
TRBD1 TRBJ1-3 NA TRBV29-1 TGCAGCGTTGTGTCGCCGGTGGGGACAGGCGACCACTCTGGAAACACCATATATTTT CSVVSPVGTGDHSGNTIYF
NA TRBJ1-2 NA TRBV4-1 TGCGCCAGCAGCCAAGAGTACTGGGGAGACTATGGCTACACCTTC CASSQEYWGDYGYTF
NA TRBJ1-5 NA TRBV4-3 TGCGCCAGCAGCCGGCCCTCATGGGACATACCCAATCAGCCCCAGCATTTT CASSRPSWDIPNQPQHF
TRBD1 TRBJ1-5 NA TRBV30 TGTGCCTGGAGCGGGGGACAGAACTATCAGCCCCAGCATTTT CAWSGGQNYQPQHF
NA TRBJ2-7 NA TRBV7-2 TGTGCCAGCAGCTTAGACTGGTACGAGCAGTACTTC CASSLDWYEQYF